This T cell receptor beta chain was captured in a study of blood T cell repertoires in COVID-19 (dated by TCRdb to the early 2020s). At the level of the whole study: Samples covering the acute and convalescent phases of COVID-19 were provided by collaborators in the United States, Italy and Spain. The material from the prospective study consisted of cDNA or gDNA derived from T cells, B-cell-depleted T cells, or PBMCs. Subjects who had been exposed to COVID-19, were actively infected with it, or had recovered from it provided the deeply sampled blood TCRbeta repertoires that made up the dataset. The repertoires were made available in a free public database intended to serve as a resource for research on the immune response to SARS-CoV-2. Samples were obtained from the ongoing ImmuneRACE study (first 160 participants) and from 1,254 subjects provided by 6 global collaborators. A de-identified subject ID, COVID-19 status, age in years and sex were almost always included in the sample metadata. Where available, HLA class I and class II types were obtained from metadata supplied by the sample provider rather than from assay-based typing.

Each collaborating institution followed its own protocols to collect whole blood in K2EDTA tubes. For TCRbeta analysis, collaborators shipped samples in one of three forms: frozen whole blood, isolated PBMCs, or DNA extracted from either of those sample types. To note about this clone: Its target antigen remains unknown. Base qualities are not recorded, but no much larger clone differs from it by a single base.

The immunoSEQ Assay, a bias-controlled multiplex PCR, was used to amplify TCRbeta CDR3 regions from genomic DNA. The published analysis was carried out like this. The number of nucleated cells in each sample was estimated from the amplification of reference gene primers within the assay. Sequence reads were collapsed and filtered to measure the absolute abundance of every unique TCRbeta CDR3 rearrangement. For each sample, productive Simpson clonality was calculated by taking the square root of Simpson's diversity index across productive rearrangements. TCRdb limited this immuneACCESS table to in-frame rearrangements with V and J called. A share of clones is missing; checked studies link under half to unresolved V genes, and the rest is unexplained. That table gives V, J and clone size, and the DNA gave D and trimming. In all, the sample holds 200,000 to 250,000 clones, and 84% of those were seen once. Less than 20% of the sample goes to the ten largest clones.

At the junction V is shortened by 0 bases and J by 5 bases; bases outside the gene matches: 5. Counted from cysteine to phenylalanine, this CDR3 has 15 amino acids. Only the CDR3 DNA is retained, 45 bases long and in frame from the first base. From the germline V gene, CDR1 is SGDLS and CDR2 is YYNGEE. Summary of the overall study and its limitations: The quantity of clinical and demographic metadata differed by source and by participant and was supplied without curation.

This TCR derives from a woman older than 75 with active or convalescent COVID-19. The chain couples TRBV9 to TRBJ2-5, with 9 bases matching TRBD2. The specimen sequenced was peripheral blood. The DNA is as follows: TGTGCCAGCAGCGTAGGGTCTAGCGGGGTGGAGACCCAGTACTTC. Its protein product is CASSVGSSGVETQYF.